Shown below are 14 T cell receptor beta chains from a single sample sequenced in a study of OX40 agonist ivuxolimab in advanced cancers. Sequencing was performed with immunoSEQ multiplex PCR; in TCRdb, only in-frame clones are kept and a portion is missing. The top ten hold 18% of the sample, which has tens of thousands of clones, around 90% seen once. Sequencing was performed on CD4+ or CD8+ T cells sorted from blood, taken in a trial of the OX40 agonist ivuxolimab. Source of these receptors: an adult with an advanced solid tumor such as melanoma, head and neck, liver or kidney cancer.

The V and J genes are TRBV9 and TRBJ2-3, with D hard to call. Germline values: CDR1 SGDLS, CDR2 YYNGEE. The V end was cut by 7 bases, the J end by 5 bases, with 8 bases between. This CDR3 contains 11 residues. This CDR3 reads CASQMGDTQYF. CDR3 coding DNA: TGTGCCAGCCAGATGGGAGATACGCAGTATTTT.

The CDR3 is CASSPHPETGGPSYEQYV. The CDR3 bases are TGTGCCAGCAGCCCACACCCGGAGACAGGGGGCCCCTCCTACGAGCAGTACGTC. The V gene is TRBV7-8, the J gene TRBJ2-7; 10 bases map to TRBD1. The CDR3 length is 18 residues. Per the germline V gene, CDR1 is SGHVS and CDR2 is FQNEAQ. With V trimmed by 5 bases and J by 0 bases, 13 bases remained unmatched.

J is TRBJ2-5 and V is TRBV5-1, with 8 bases lining up with TRBD1. Germline V gene data show CDR1 as SGHRS and CDR2 as YFSETQ. CDR3 size: 16 residues. J was trimmed by 1 base and V by 1 base; bases with no gene match: 6. For the CDR3, the DNA is TGCGCCAGCAGCTTGAGGCAGGGGGCGGTCCAAGAGACCCAGTACTTC. Residues: CASSLRQGAVQETQYF.

The CDR3 DNA follows: TGTGCCAGCGCGGGGGGGTATCAAGAGACCCAGTACTTC. It yields the protein CASAGGYQETQYF. The V and J genes are TRBV6-6 and TRBJ2-5, with TRBD2 matching 9 bases. Germline loops: CDR1 MNHNY, CDR2 SVGAGI (reference sequence). The J segment lost 2 bases and the V segment lost 8 bases, leaving 3 bases of the junction unmatched. There are 13 residues in the CDR3.

The chain recombines TRBV9 with TRBJ1-3; the D is unclear. V lost 1 base and J lost 3, with 11 bases in between. This CDR3 is built from 15 residues. Germline V gene lookup returns CDR1 SGDLS and CDR2 YYNGEE. CDR3 bases: TGTGCCAGCAGCGTAACCGTAGGTGGTGGAAACACCATATATTTT. Residues: CASSVTVGGGNTIYF.

The chain links TRBV29-1 to TRBJ2-7; D possibly corresponds to TRBD1 (6 bases). Germline V gene data show CDR1 as SQVTM and CDR2 as ANQGSEA. The CDR3 is 13 amino acids. Trimming shortened V by 6 bases and J by 2 bases, and 14 bases separated the two germline ends. The CDR3 coding sequence is TGCAGCGTCCCGGGGACAACAGCCTACGAGCAGTACTTC. Amino acid sequence: CSVPGTTAYEQYF.

This clone has a single count. This chain links TRBV27 with TRBJ2-1, with D perhaps TRBD2 (5 bases). Deletions cut 2 bases from V and 9 bases from J, with 11 bases between. CDR3 length: 13 amino acids. The germline gives CDR1 MNHEY, CDR2 SMNVEV (reference sequence). CDR3 DNA sequence: TGTGCCAGCAGTTTAGTCCACGGACTTGAGCAGTTCTTC. Its translation: CASSLVHGLEQFF.

V is TRBV2 and J is TRBJ2-7, with D maybe TRBD1 (7 bases). This CDR3 has 13 residues. The germline V gene encodes CDR1 SNHLY and CDR2 FYNNEI. V gave up 4 bases and J gave up 3 bases, with 10 bases separating them. In nucleotides, the CDR3 is TGTGCCAGCAGTGGGAGGGGGCTCTACGAGCAGTACGTC. Its protein product is CASSGRGLYEQYV.

The chain carries TRBV18 and TRBJ2-4; D is undetermined. The ends were cut back, 5 bases at V and 0 bases at J, with 14 bases in the middle. CDR1 and CDR2 from the germline V gene are KGHSH and LQKENI. The CDR3 runs 16 residues. The CDR3 is CASSASGSLAKNIQYF. Here the CDR3 DNA reads TGTGCCAGCTCAGCCTCGGGTTCCCTAGCCAAAAACATTCAGTACTTC.

This chain uses TRBV6-1 with TRBJ2-7; 7 bases fit TRBD1. The CDR3 sequence is 12 residues long. Germline V CDR1 and CDR2: MNHNS, SASEGT. Germline trimming cut 10 bases from V and 5 bases from J; bases unmatched to any gene: 8. The CDR3 loop reads CATLGTVDEQYF. In DNA form, the CDR3 reads TGTGCCACCCTAGGGACAGTGGACGAGCAGTACTTC.

The genes are TRBV9 and TRBJ1-5; no firm D call. Germline CDR1 and CDR2: SGDLS and YYNGEE. V lost 4 bases and J 8 bases, leaving 13 bases between the germline ends. The CDR3 covers 13 residues. CDR3 DNA: TGTGCCAGCAGCCCTCGGACCGGGGAGCCCCAGCATTTT. Translating gives CASSPRTGEPQHF.

The V gene is TRBV4-1, the J gene TRBJ2-4; TRBD1 agrees at 7 bases. The CDR3 has 15 residues. The V and J ends lost 1 base and 8 bases, in that order; junction bases with no gene match: 8. CDR1 and CDR2 from the germline V gene are MGHRA and YSYEKL. CDR3 sequence (DNA): TGCGCCAGCAGCCAAGTGATAGGGGGCGCTGACATTCAGTACTTC. Its protein is CASSQVIGGADIQYF.

The genes are TRBV14 and TRBJ1-1; no firm D call. Germline V gives CDR1 SGHDN, CDR2 FVKESK. The germline V and J ends were trimmed by 4 bases and 5 bases, with 8 bases remaining between them. This CDR3 region has 12 residues. CDR3 DNA sequence: TGTGCCAGCAGCCCATTTAGGACTGAAGCTTTCTTT. As protein: CASSPFRTEAFF. Together with reference TRBV14 and TRBJ1-1, the CDR3 gives the full variable domain: EAGVTQFPSHSVIEKGQTVTLRCDPISGHDNLYWYRRVMGKEIKFLLHFVKESKQDESGMPNNRFLAERTGGTYSTLKVQPAELEDSGVYFCASSPFRTEAFFGQGTRLTVV.

The V gene is TRBV7-9, the J gene TRBJ1-1; no clear D. Per germline, CDR1 SEHNR and CDR2 FQNEAQ (reference sequence). The germline V and J ends were trimmed by 2 bases and 11 bases, with 15 bases remaining between them. This CDR3 region has 13 residues. The DNA for the CDR3 is TGTGCCAGCAGCTTAACTTCCCCCAATCCGGCTTTCTTT. Protein sequence: CASSLTSPNPAFF.